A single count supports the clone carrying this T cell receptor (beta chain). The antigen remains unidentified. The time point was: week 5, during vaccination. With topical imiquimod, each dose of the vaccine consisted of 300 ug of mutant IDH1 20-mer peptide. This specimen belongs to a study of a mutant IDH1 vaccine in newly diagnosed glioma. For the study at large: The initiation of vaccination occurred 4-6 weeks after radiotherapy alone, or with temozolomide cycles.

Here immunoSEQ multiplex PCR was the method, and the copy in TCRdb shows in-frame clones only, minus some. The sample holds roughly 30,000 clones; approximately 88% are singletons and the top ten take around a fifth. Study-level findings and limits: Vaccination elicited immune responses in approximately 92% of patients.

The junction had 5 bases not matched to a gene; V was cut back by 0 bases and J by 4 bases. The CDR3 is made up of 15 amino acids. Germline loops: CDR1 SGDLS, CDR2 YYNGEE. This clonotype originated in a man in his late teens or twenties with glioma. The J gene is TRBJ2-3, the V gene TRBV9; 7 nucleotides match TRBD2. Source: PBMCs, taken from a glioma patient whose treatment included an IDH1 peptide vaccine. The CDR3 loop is CASSVAPGGADTQYF. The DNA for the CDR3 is TGTGCCAGCAGCGTAGCACCGGGGGGTGCAGATACGCAGTATTTT.